Given below is one T cell receptor (beta chain) in context. In the source study's methods: Reference gene primer amplification gave estimated nucleated cell counts. Libraries were prepared by immunoSEQ multiplex PCR; TCRdb keeps only in-frame clonotypes and omits some of them. The DNA was the basis for D and trimming; V, J and clone size are from that table. The profile shows about 230,000 clones, 85% to 90% of them singletons. Trimming cost V 0 bases and J 2 bases, with 11 bases left between them. CDR1 and CDR2 from the germline V gene are LGHDT and YNNKEL (reference sequence). The CDR3 consists of 15 residues. This specimen belongs to a study of blood T cell repertoires in COVID-19. Everyone who took part was about 18 to 90 years old, and they came from 24 US areas.

Specimen: PBMCs or T cells enriched from blood (not recorded which). The chain employs TRBV3-1 (or the pseudogene TRBV3-2) and TRBJ2-7, with D perhaps TRBD2 (6 bases). The source is a young man who had recovered from COVID-19. The CDR3 loop is CASSQDRGRTYEQYF. Written as DNA, the CDR3 is TGTGCCAGCAGCCAAGATCGTGGGAGGACCTACGAGCAGTACTTC.